The 24 T cell receptor beta chains presented below share a single source sample, sequenced in a study of vaccination and CD4 T cells after COVID-19. Their antigens remain unidentified. Time point reported: late sampling 161 to 241 days after vaccination in a few convalescent patients. Treatment specified: roughly 10-day PBMC culture with coronavirus spike peptide pools or control peptides (ViraFEST assay). The study sequenced cultured CD4+ T cell DNA using the Oncomine TCR Beta short-read assay. A single record per CDR3 protein comes from TCRdb applying MiXCR to the PCR reads. The data hold around 23,000 distinct CDR3 sequences, with roughly 41% observed a single time. The material was CD4+ T cells from blood, cultured in vitro, obtained about 7 months after SARS-CoV-2 vaccination. The receptors were gathered from a human donor who had recovered from COVID-19.

Only a few counts were recorded for this clonotype. The chain links TRBV10-3 to TRBJ1-5; TRBD1 matches 11 bases. Per the germline V gene, CDR1 is ENHRY and CDR2 is SYGVKD. Trimming took 2 bases from V and 6 from J; bases not matched to a gene: 6. There are 16 residues in the CDR3. The CDR3 protein is CAISEGTGGRSQPQHF. CDR3 bases: TGTGCCATCAGTGAGGGGACAGGGGGAAGGAGTCAGCCCCAGCATTTT.

The chain couples TRBV6-1 to TRBJ2-2, with 10 bases that match TRBD2. Germline V lookup: CDR1 MNHNS, CDR2 SASEGT. The CDR3 is 17 amino acids. Trimming at V came to 6 bases and at J to 4 bases, leaving 11 bases not matched to a gene. The CDR3 region has the DNA TGTGCCAGCAGCTCACCCTCCCTAGCGGGAGTCACCGGGGAGCTGTTTTTT. Its protein is CASSSPSLAGVTGELFF.

This chain links TRBV28 with TRBJ2-4; D possibly corresponds to TRBD1 (6 bases). The CDR3 runs 16 residues. V gave up 5 bases and J gave up 7 bases, with 21 bases separating them. Germline values: CDR1 MDHEN, CDR2 SYDVKM. The DNA for the CDR3 is TGTGCCAGCAGTCACAGCTCTGGACAGCTTGGCAACATTCAGTACTTC. As protein: CASSHSSGQLGNIQYF.

V and J are TRBV4-2 and TRBJ2-1; D is unresolved. Per the germline V gene, CDR1 is LGHNA and CDR2 is YNFKEQ. Trimming pared 0 bases from V and 4 bases from J, leaving 13 bases between. The CDR3 has 16 amino acids. CDR3 region: CASSQDSLVGYNEQFF. The CDR3 coding sequence is TGTGCCAGCAGCCAAGATAGTCTAGTCGGGTACAATGAGCAGTTCTTC.

The chain uses TRBV9 and TRBJ1-6, with D maybe TRBD1 (5 bases). The V end was cut by 4 bases, the J end by 9 bases, with 20 bases between. The CDR3 length is 16 residues. Per the germline V gene, CDR1 is SGDLS and CDR2 is YYNGEE. The CDR3 protein is CASSPSEGLRGSPLHF. The CDR3 DNA reads TGTGCCAGCAGCCCTAGTGAGGGACTGAGAGGTTCACCCCTCCACTTT.

The rearrangement uses TRBV30 and TRBJ2-7, with 9 bases lining up with TRBD2. The V segment lost 2 bases and the J segment 10 bases; nucleotides outside the gene matches: 6. Germline V lookup: CDR1 GTSNPN, CDR2 SVGIG (reference sequence). The CDR3 totals 12 residues. This chain's CDR3 is CAWSWREGPQYF. CDR3 sequence (DNA): TGTGCCTGGAGTTGGCGGGAGGGGCCCCAGTACTTC.

V is TRBV6-1 and J is TRBJ2-2; 9 positions agree with TRBD2. Germline CDR1 reads MNHNS; CDR2 reads SASEGT. This CDR3 region has 15 residues. Unmatched junction bases numbered 5, after V lost 4 bases and J lost 5 bases. The CDR3 DNA is TGTGCCAGCAGTGTAGCGGGAGTAGGGACCGGGGAGCTGTTTTTT. Protein product: CASSVAGVGTGELFF.

The V call is TRBV6-1, the J call TRBJ1-2, with 9 bases that match TRBD1. This CDR3 contains 14 residues. The V gene's germline CDR1 is MNHNS and CDR2 SASEGT. The V gene end was trimmed by 5 bases and the J gene end by 6 bases; junction bases not matched to a gene: 7. This CDR3 reads CASSRAGTGNGYTF. CDR3 bases: TGTGCCAGCAGTCGCGCCGGGACAGGGAATGGCTACACCTTC.

The chain employs TRBV10-3 and TRBJ1-2; 7 bases are shared with TRBD1. V was pared by 1 base and J by 4 bases, with 3 bases of the junction left unmatched. The CDR3 totals 14 residues. Germline values: CDR1 ENHRY, CDR2 SYGVKD. CDR3 bases: TGTGCCATCAGTGAGTGGGGGGACAGCTATGGCTACACCTTC. Amino acids: CAISEWGDSYGYTF.

There are a few counts of this clonotype. The J gene is TRBJ1-5, the V gene TRBV7-9, with D hard to call. The CDR3 covers 12 residues. Germline loops: CDR1 SEHNR, CDR2 FQNEAQ (reference sequence). Trimming removed 4 bases at V and 7 bases at J, with 8 bases between. CDR3 region: CASSSVGQPQHF. For the CDR3, the DNA is TGTGCCAGCAGCTCAGTAGGGCAGCCCCAGCATTTT. Full variable domain (remainder filled in from reference TRBV7-9 and TRBJ1-5): DTGVSQNPRHKITKRGQNVTFRCDPISEHNRLYWYRQTLGQGPEFLTYFQNEAQLEKSRLLSDRFSAERPKGSFSTLEIQRTEQGDSAMYLCASSSVGQPQHFGDGTRLSIL.

V is TRBV4-1 and J is TRBJ1-1; no reliable D call. V lost 0 bases and J 1 base, leaving 15 bases between the germline ends. The CDR3 runs to 17 residues. Germline V gene lookup returns CDR1 MGHRA and CDR2 YSYEKL. The CDR3 sequence: CASSQELALVGNTEAFF. DNA of the CDR3: TGCGCCAGCAGCCAAGAATTAGCTTTGGTAGGGAACACTGAAGCTTTCTTT.

J is TRBJ2-7 and V is TRBV5-1; 10 positions match TRBD1. The ends lost 4 bases at V and 5 bases at J; junction bases unmatched: 6. The CDR3 has 14 residues. CDR1 is SGHRS and CDR2 is YFSETQ in the germline V gene. CDR3 bases: TGCGCCAGCAGCCCGGGGACAGGGGTCCACGAGCAGTACTTC. Protein product: CASSPGTGVHEQYF. Complete variable domain (other parts from reference TRBV5-1 and TRBJ2-7): KAGVTQTPRYLIKTRGQQVTLSCSPISGHRSVSWYQQTPGQGLQFLFEYFSETQRNKGNFPGRFSGRQFSNSRSEMNVSTLELGDSALYLCASSPGTGVHEQYFGPGTRLTVT.

The rearrangement joins TRBV7-2 to TRBJ2-2; D is perhaps TRBD1 or TRBD2 (6 bases each). The ends were cut back, 7 bases at V and 3 bases at J, with 18 bases in the middle. Germline V lookup: CDR1 SGHTA, CDR2 FQGNSA. The CDR3 runs 16 residues. The CDR3 spells CASTLASGGHTGELFF. The CDR3 coding sequence is TGTGCCAGCACCCTTGCATCCGGGGGCCACACCGGGGAGCTGTTTTTT. The full variable domain, completed using reference TRBV7-2 and TRBJ2-2, is GAGVSQSPSNKVTEKGKDVELRCDPISGHTALYWYRQSLGQGLEFLIYFQGNSAPDKSGLPSDRFSAERTGGSVSTLTIQRTQQEDSAVYLCASTLASGGHTGELFFGEGSRLTVL.

This clonotype is termed large (0.1 to 1%). The chain is built from TRBV21-1 and TRBJ2-7. TRBV21-1 is tagged as a pseudogene. The CDR3 consists of 15 residues. In DNA form, the CDR3 reads TGTGCCAGCAGCAAAGCCCTCTACCACTCCTACGAGCAGTACTTC. Its translation: CASSKALYHSYEQYF.

The rearrangement uses TRBV7-9 and TRBJ2-7; TRBD1 agrees at 7 bases. Per the germline V gene, CDR1 is SEHNR and CDR2 is FQNEAQ (reference sequence). With V trimmed by 2 bases and J by 3 bases, 7 bases remained unmatched. The CDR3 extends over 15 amino acids. CDR3 sequence: CASSLIARDSYEQYF. CDR3 bases: TGTGCCAGCAGCTTAATTGCTCGGGACAGCTACGAGCAGTACTTC.

This sequence joins TRBV20-1 and TRBJ2-2; D is unresolved. The CDR3 is 13 residues long. Germline CDR1 is DFQATT and CDR2 is SNEGSKA (reference sequence). Trimming removed 3 bases from V and 8 bases from J, with 13 bases in between. This CDR3 is CSARWQVEGELFF. The CDR3 nucleotides are TGCAGTGCTAGGTGGCAGGTGGAGGGGGAGCTGTTTTTT.

The chain links TRBV28 to TRBJ2-7; D uncertain. V dropped 4 bases and J dropped 3 bases, with 7 bases sitting between them. CDR1 is MDHEN, CDR2 SYDVKM, per germline. The CDR3 is 12 amino acids. CDR3: CASSYQNYEQYF. For the CDR3, the DNA is TGTGCCAGCAGTTACCAGAACTACGAGCAGTACTTC.

This chain links TRBV5-4 with TRBJ1-1, with TRBD1 identical over 7 bases. Germline V lookup: CDR1 SGHNT, CDR2 YYREEE (reference sequence). This CDR3 comprises 17 residues. V lost 5 bases and J lost 0; bases outside the gene matches: 13. The CDR3 spells CASRPGSDRFMNTEAFF. CDR3 sequence (DNA): TGTGCCAGCAGACCAGGCTCGGACAGGTTCATGAACACTGAAGCTTTCTTT.

This chain joins TRBV4-1 and TRBJ2-7, with TRBD2 identical over 10 bases. V shed 1 base and J 0 bases; nucleotides not matched to a gene: 6. The CDR3 is 17 amino acids. Germline-derived CDR1 and CDR2 are MGHRA and YSYEKL. The CDR3 reads CASSQARTSGYSYEQYF. CDR3 sequence (DNA): TGCGCCAGCAGCCAAGCCAGGACTAGCGGTTACTCCTACGAGCAGTACTTC.

The rearrangement uses TRBV27 and TRBJ1-5; possibly TRBD1 for D (6 bases). Trimming stripped 3 bases from V and 3 bases from J, with 15 bases between. This CDR3 comprises 16 residues. The germline CDR1 and CDR2 sequences are MNHEY and SMNVEV (reference sequence). For the CDR3, the DNA is TGTGCCAGCAGTTTCACGGGGGGCGCCCCCAATCAGCCCCAGCATTTT. Translation gives CASSFTGGAPNQPQHF.

There are a few counts of this clonotype. This rearrangement joins TRBV29-1 to TRBJ1-2; no clear D. Per germline, CDR1 SQVTM and CDR2 ANQGSEA. V lost 5 bases, J lost 3 bases, and 10 bases lay in between. The CDR3 spans 12 residues. The CDR3 protein is CSVNMAYYGYTF. The CDR3 DNA follows: TGCAGCGTTAACATGGCGTACTATGGCTACACCTTC.

This chain links TRBV11-3 with TRBJ2-3; D is undetermined. This CDR3 has 14 amino acids. The germline V and J ends were trimmed by 5 bases and 0 bases, with 9 bases remaining between them. CDR1 is SGHNT and CDR2 is YENEEA in the germline V gene. The CDR3 coding sequence is TGTGCCAGCAGCCTACTTGGGAGCACAGATACGCAGTATTTT. It translates to CASSLLGSTDTQYF.

This clonotype was observed a handful of times. V usage is TRBV6-2 or TRBV6-3 and J usage is TRBJ2-7, with 7 positions matching TRBD1. The V gene's germline CDR1 is MNHEY and CDR2 SVGEGT. V shed 6 bases and J 0 bases; nucleotides not matched to a gene: 11. The CDR3 runs to 16 residues. CDR3 protein: CASSSRDRGTSYEQYF. In DNA form, the CDR3 reads TGTGCCAGCAGCTCCCGGGACAGAGGGACCTCCTACGAGCAGTACTTC.

The chain carries TRBV20-1 and TRBJ2-2, with 7 nucleotides matching TRBD2. The trim removed 3 bases at V and 7 bases at J, leaving 8 bases unmatched. The length of the CDR3 is 14 residues. The germline V gene encodes CDR1 DFQATT and CDR2 SNEGSKA (reference sequence). The chain's CDR3 is CSARDTSDFGELFF. The CDR3, as DNA: TGCAGTGCTAGGGATACTAGCGACTTCGGGGAGCTGTTTTTT.